Listed here are 21 T cell receptor beta chains from one sample, sequenced in a study of CD8 T cells in ankylosing spondylitis (dated by TCRdb to about 2017). The method behind the library was 5' RACE. For sequencing, an Illumina HiSeq 2500 was employed. TCRdb itself trimmed the public reads at Q25 with fastp, ran MiXCR and retained productive beta chains. Entries are consolidated by CDR3 protein sequence, retaining the most common genes and DNA. Counted in this sample were 250,000 to 400,000 distinct CDR3 sequences; 11% of them appeared once. The ten biggest clones cover roughly 9.1% of the sample. The sequencing sample was made of blood, either unsorted or a sorted T cell fraction (not recorded which). The receptor source for this set is a female donor with ankylosing spondylitis or in good health (not recorded which).

The V and J genes are TRBV20-1 and TRBJ1-6; TRBD1 matches at 10 bases. Trimming took 6 bases from V and 9 from J; bases not matched to a gene: 5. CDR3 length equals 13 residues. Germline V gene sequence: CDR1 DFQATT, CDR2 SNEGSKA (reference sequence). CDR3 in DNA: TGCAGTGCCCGGACAGGGGGTGGTTCACCCCTCCACTTT. Translated, it gives CSARTGGGSPLHF.

This clonotype has ten or more counts. The chain joins TRBV7-6 to TRBJ2-1, with TRBD2 as a possible D gene (5 bases). CDR3 length: 17 residues. Per the germline V gene, CDR1 is SGHVS and CDR2 is FNYEAQ. V was trimmed by 1 base and J by 2 bases, leaving 15 bases between them. CDR3 nucleotide sequence: TGTGCCAGCAGCTTAGGGGCCCTTAGCGTACCCTACAATGAGCAGTTCTTC. This codes for CASSLGALSVPYNEQFF. The full variable domain, with the rest looked up from reference TRBV7-6 and TRBJ2-1, is GAGVSQSPRYKVTKRGQDVALRCDPISGHVSLYWYRQALGQGPEFLTYFNYEAQQDKSGLPNDRFSAERPEGSISTLTIQRTEQRDSAMYRCASSLGALSVPYNEQFFGPGTRLTVL.

This clonotype was picked up one time. An end of the junction does not agree with germline; a read error may underlie this. This chain joins TRBV7-2 and TRBJ2-3; TRBD2 matches 7 bases. Germline CDR1 SGHTA, CDR2 FQGNSA. This CDR3 region has 15 residues. The DNA for the CDR3 is TGTGCCAGCAGCTTAGGAGCGGGGAACACACATACGCAGTATTTT. It translates to CASSLGAGNTHTQYF.

This clonotype has a count of ten or more. V and J are TRBV27 and TRBJ2-2, with TRBD1 matching over 9 bases. V shed 3 bases and J 6 bases; nucleotides not matched to a gene: 5. CDR1 is MNHEY, CDR2 SMNVEV, per germline (reference sequence). This CDR3 contains 15 residues. The CDR3 nucleotides are TGTGCCAGCAGTTTTCGGACAGGGGTGGCCGGGGAGCTGTTTTTT. Its protein is CASSFRTGVAGELFF.

Many counts were recorded for this clonotype. This chain uses TRBV20-1 with TRBJ2-5; D unclear. Germline V CDR1 and CDR2: DFQATT, SNEGSKA (reference sequence). Trimming pared 4 bases from V and 2 bases from J, leaving 8 bases between. The CDR3 length is 12 residues. The CDR3: CSAIYRQETQYF. The CDR3 region has the DNA TGCAGTGCTATTTACCGACAAGAGACCCAGTACTTC.

In its sample, this clonotype was seen many times. The J gene is TRBJ2-2, the V gene TRBV12-3 or TRBV12-4; D ambiguous. The CDR3 covers 13 residues. V lost 3 bases to trimming and J lost 5 bases, with 7 bases between them. The CDR3 is CASSLIQTGELFF. DNA of the CDR3: TGTGCCAGCAGTTTGATACAGACCGGGGAGCTGTTTTTT.

The V call is TRBV10-3, the J call TRBJ2-7, with 10 bases lining up with TRBD2. CDR1 and CDR2 (germline): ENHRY, SYGVKD. The CDR3 covers 18 residues. J was trimmed by 0 bases and V by 6 bases; bases with no gene match: 14. CDR3 sequence reads: CAIRKGNQREGSSYEQYF. The CDR3 DNA is TGTGCCATCAGGAAGGGGAACCAGCGGGAGGGTAGCTCCTACGAGCAGTACTTC.

The chain links TRBV20-1 to TRBJ2-5; 8 positions agree with TRBD1. CDR1 and CDR2 from the germline V gene are DFQATT and SNEGSKA (reference sequence). With 4 bases clipped from V and 5 bases from J, the junction kept 12 bases outside the gene matches. The CDR3 extends over 15 amino acids. CDR3 residues: CSAIAPRQGTETQYF. The DNA for the CDR3 is TGCAGTGCTATAGCCCCCCGACAGGGGACGGAGACCCAGTACTTC.

In this sample, this clonotype turned up many times. The genes are TRBV20-1 and TRBJ1-6; possible D gene TRBD1, 6 bases. The germline CDR1 and CDR2 sequences are DFQATT and SNEGSKA (reference sequence). The CDR3 spans 16 residues. Trimming pared 6 bases from V and 0 bases from J, leaving 15 bases between. CDR3 loop: CSAKDSSSSYNSPLHF. DNA of the CDR3: TGCAGTGCAAAGGACAGTTCGAGCTCCTATAATTCACCCCTCCACTTT.

This clonotype was counted at least ten times. This chain links TRBV5-6 with TRBJ1-1, with D possibly TRBD1 on 5 matching bases. Germline V gene lookup returns CDR1 SGHDT and CDR2 YYEEEE. The CDR3 is 13 amino acids. V was clipped by 6 bases and J by 4 bases, with 13 bases between them. CDR3 sequence reads: CASTHRRVTEAFF. In DNA form, the CDR3 reads TGTGCCAGCACCCACAGGAGGGTCACTGAAGCTTTCTTT.

The sample holds many counts of this clonotype. This chain uses TRBV28 with TRBJ2-7; D might be TRBD1 or TRBD2, each matching 5 bases. Germline CDR1 reads MDHEN; CDR2 reads SYDVKM. This CDR3 comprises 16 residues. Trimming shortened V by 5 bases and J by 1 base, and 18 bases separated the two germline ends. The CDR3 DNA follows: TGTGCCAGCAGTCCTACTCGGGACCTCAAGTCCTACGAGCAGTACTTC. This translates into CASSPTRDLKSYEQYF. Based on the CDR3 plus reference TRBV28 and TRBJ2-7, the full variable domain is DVKVTQSSRYLVKRTGEKVFLECVQDMDHENMFWYRQDPGLGLRLIYFSYDVKMKEKGDIPEGYSVSREKKERFSLILESASTNQTSMYLCASSPTRDLKSYEQYFGPGTRLTVT.

The sample holds a few counts of this clonotype. The gene calls are TRBV24-1 and TRBJ2-1; D may match TRBD1 or TRBD2 (7 bases each). Deletions cut 6 bases from V and 0 bases from J, with 14 bases between. CDR3 length: 16 amino acids. Per germline, CDR1 KGHDR and CDR2 SFDVKD. CDR3 sequence reads: CATSLSGDSSYNEQFF. The DNA of the CDR3 is TGTGCCACCAGTTTAAGCGGGGACAGCTCCTACAATGAGCAGTTCTTC.

The chain has TRBV12-3 or TRBV12-4 and TRBJ1-5; 8 nucleotides match TRBD1. V was pared by 5 bases and J by 0 bases, with 3 bases of the junction left unmatched. The CDR3 extends over 15 amino acids. For the CDR3, the DNA is TGTGCCAGCAGTCCTGACAGGGGTAGCAATCAGCCCCAGCATTTT. It specifies CASSPDRGSNQPQHF.

The sample holds many counts of this clonotype. The chain links TRBV5-1 to TRBJ2-1; D possibly corresponds to TRBD1 (5 bases). The CDR3 contains 14 residues. The V gene lost 0 bases and the J gene lost 8 bases, with 12 bases spanning the gap. From germline, CDR1 is SGHRS and CDR2 YFSETQ. This chain's CDR3 is CASSLEPTDDEQFF. CDR3 bases: TGCGCCAGCAGCTTGGAGCCGACAGATGATGAGCAGTTCTTC.

This clonotype was detected only a few times. V is TRBV4-3 and J is TRBJ2-3; no reliable D call. Trimming shortened V by 4 bases and J by 2 bases, and 16 bases separated the two germline ends. The germline V gene has CDR1 LGHNA and CDR2 YSLEER. This CDR3 is built from 16 residues. CDR3 in DNA: TGCGCCAGCAGCCCGGTAAAGGATCGGCACACAGATACGCAGTATTTT. Amino acids: CASSPVKDRHTDTQYF.

This clonotype occurred many times. V usage is TRBV2 and J usage is TRBJ2-1; possible D gene TRBD2, 6 bases. CDR1 and CDR2 (germline): SNHLY, FYNNEI. The V and J ends lost 11 bases and 2 bases respectively, with 19 bases between them. The CDR3 extends over 15 amino acids. CDR3 sequence: CALRGDWDAYNEQFF. The DNA for the CDR3 is TGTGCCCTCCGCGGGGACTGGGATGCCTACAATGAGCAGTTCTTC.

This clonotype appeared many times. The rearrangement uses TRBV15 and TRBJ1-1; tentative D call: TRBD1 (5 bases). The germline gives CDR1 LNHNV, CDR2 YYDKDF (reference sequence). This CDR3 has 15 residues. V was pared by 0 bases and J by 7 bases, with 15 bases between. This CDR3 is CATSRDPTSDSEAFF. As DNA, the CDR3 is TGTGCCACCAGCAGAGATCCTACGAGTGACAGTGAAGCTTTCTTT. The full variable domain, in which reference TRBV15 and TRBJ1-1 provide the parts outside the CDR3, is DAMVIQNPRYQVTQFGKPVTLSCSQTLNHNVMYWYQQKSSQAPKLLFHYYDKDFNNEADTPDNFQSRRPNTSFCFLDIRSPGLGDTAMYLCATSRDPTSDSEAFFGQGTRLTVV.

This clonotype has ten or more counts. The chain links TRBV12-3 or TRBV12-4 to TRBJ1-1, with 7 bases fitting TRBD1. This CDR3 contains 15 residues. Trimming cost V 4 bases and J 3 bases; bases outside gene matches: 8. CDR3 in DNA: TGTGCCAGCAGTTACCAGGGGACAGTCTACACTGAAGCTTTCTTT. Protein: CASSYQGTVYTEAFF.

This clonotype turned up a few times. The chain has TRBV12-3 or TRBV12-4 and TRBJ1-5; D is ambiguous. The CDR3 totals 16 residues. V was shortened by 5 bases and J by 3 bases, with 17 bases between the two germline ends. CDR3 DNA: TGTGCCAGCAGTCAAAGACACCTAAGGGCCAATCAGCCCCAGCATTTT. Translation: CASSQRHLRANQPQHF.

This clonotype was recorded at least ten times. V is TRBV6-1 and J is TRBJ2-3; D call uncertain. Germline V gives CDR1 MNHNS, CDR2 SASEGT. The CDR3 runs 11 residues. With 4 bases removed from V and 5 bases from J, the gap between germline ends came to 4 bases. CDR3: CASSVGDTQYF. The CDR3 DNA follows: TGTGCCAGCAGTGTGGGAGATACGCAGTATTTT.

There are a few counts of this clonotype. The chain is built from TRBV12-3 or TRBV12-4 and TRBJ2-1; D is perhaps TRBD1 or TRBD2 (5 bases each). The CDR3 consists of 17 residues. Trimming cost V 3 bases and J 5 bases, with 20 bases left between them. CDR3 in amino acids: CASSLGVRLRGDNEQFF. The CDR3 bases are TGTGCCAGCAGTTTGGGGGTTAGACTCCGTGGGGACAATGAGCAGTTCTTC.